This TCR beta chain appears in the sequencing data of a study of blood T cell repertoires in COVID-19. Study as a whole: Spain, Italy and the United States supplied samples that represented acute and convalescent COVID-19. Nucleic acid was either cDNA or gDNA, and it came from T cells, B-cell-depleted T cells, or PBMCs.

Some clones are missing from TCRdb's copy, which holds only in-frame ones; the method was immunoSEQ multiplex PCR. The profile shows 300,000 or so clones, around 90% of them singletons. Germline V lookup: CDR1 SEHNR, CDR2 FQNEAQ (reference sequence). V was clipped by 3 bases and J by 3 bases, with 11 bases between them. This CDR3 is built from 14 residues. The receptor was derived from a man aged 65 to 79 with acute or convalescent COVID-19. Material for sequencing was peripheral blood. The chain joins TRBV7-9 to TRBJ1-1; D unresolved. CDR3 DNA: TGTGCCAGCAGCTTGAGTCGTCGGGACACTGAAGCTTTCTTT. This codes for CASSLSRRDTEAFF.